The next 30 T cell receptor beta chains were all read from a single sample in a study of blood T cell repertoires in COVID-19. The assay was immunoSEQ multiplex PCR, and TCRdb's table has in-frame clones only and misses some. The data show about 80,000 clones, roughly 84% seen once. Sequencing was done on a sample of peripheral blood. The receptors were gathered from a man in his forties or fifties with acute or convalescent COVID-19.

This chain links TRBV5-1 with TRBJ2-3; 7 nucleotides align to TRBD2. CDR3 length equals 14 residues. Germline CDR1 is SGHRS and CDR2 is YFSETQ. The V and J ends lost 3 bases and 3 bases, in that order; junction bases with no gene match: 4. CDR3: CASSSTSRTDTQYF. In DNA, the CDR3 is TGCGCCAGCAGCTCGACTAGCAGGACAGATACGCAGTATTTT.

The chain links TRBV10-3 to TRBJ1-1; 7 bases align to TRBD1. This CDR3 contains 14 residues. Germline CDR1 and CDR2: ENHRY and SYGVKD. V was pared by 4 bases and J by 3 bases, with 5 bases of the junction left unmatched. The CDR3 region is CAISGARGDTEAFF. The CDR3 coding sequence is TGTGCCATCAGTGGAGCCAGGGGGGACACTGAAGCTTTCTTT.

The chain recombines TRBV19 with TRBJ2-3, with 9 bases matching TRBD2. The CDR3 contains 16 residues. V shed 3 bases, J shed 2 bases, and the junction held 6 bases outside the gene matches. Germline values: CDR1 LNHDA, CDR2 SQIVND (reference sequence). CDR3 nucleotide sequence: TGTGCCAGTAGTATTCGTGCTAGCGGGATCACAGATACGCAGTATTTT. Translating it yields CASSIRASGITDTQYF.

The V call is TRBV4-2, the J call TRBJ1-4, with no clear D. Germline CDR1 and CDR2: LGHNA and YNFKEQ. Trimming cost V 0 bases and J 4 bases, with 9 bases left between them. This CDR3 has 15 residues. The CDR3 reads CASSQDYKYNEKLFF. DNA of the CDR3: TGTGCCAGCAGCCAAGATTACAAGTATAATGAAAAACTGTTTTTT.

The rearrangement links TRBV28 to TRBJ1-6; possible D gene TRBD1, 5 bases. Germline CDR1 MDHEN, CDR2 SYDVKM. The CDR3 has 15 residues. Trimming removed 6 bases at V and 0 bases at J, with 9 bases between. CDR3 DNA: TGTGCCAGCAGGCAAGGGGCCTCCTATAATTCACCCCTCCACTTT. Amino acid sequence: CASRQGASYNSPLHF.

The chain couples TRBV7-2 to TRBJ2-7; 13 nucleotides align to TRBD2. The CDR3 sequence is 16 residues long. V gave up 1 base and J gave up 3 bases; unmatched junction bases: 3. Per germline, CDR1 SGHTA and CDR2 FQGNSA. The DNA for the CDR3 is TGTGCCAGCAGCTTAGAGGGGACTAGCGGGATCTACGAGCAGTACTTC. This encodes CASSLEGTSGIYEQYF.

This chain uses TRBV7-9 with TRBJ2-5; D ambiguous. Trimming pared 3 bases from V and 2 bases from J, leaving 7 bases between. This CDR3 is 13 amino acids long. Germline assignment: CDR1 SEHNR and CDR2 FQNEAQ (reference sequence). DNA of the CDR3: TGTGCCAGCAGCTTCAGTCAACAAGAGACCCAGTACTTC. Amino acids: CASSFSQQETQYF.

This clone was detected only a few times. V usage is TRBV10-1 and J usage is TRBJ1-2; D ambiguous. CDR3 size: 13 residues. Looked up from germline, CDR1 is WNHNN and CDR2 is SYGVQD (reference sequence). V lost 3 bases, J lost 2 bases, and 7 bases lay in between. As DNA, the CDR3 is TGCGCCAGCAGTGATAGGCGGAACTATGGCTACACCTTC. It encodes CASSDRRNYGYTF.

V is TRBV21-1 and J is TRBJ2-7; TRBD2 was called by the table and not checked on the DNA. TRBV21-1 is a known pseudogene. The CDR3 is 16 amino acids. The CDR3 here is CASSKVSTSGDHEQYF. CDR3 DNA: TGTGCCAGCAGCAAAGTGTCGACTAGCGGGGACCACGAGCAGTACTTC.

The chain uses TRBV19 and TRBJ2-1; TRBD2 matches 8 bases. The CDR3 loop spans 16 amino acids. Trimming cost V 3 bases and J 0 bases; bases outside gene matches: 4. From germline, CDR1 is LNHDA and CDR2 SQIVND (reference sequence). This CDR3 is CASSIFSGSSYNEQFF. In DNA form, the CDR3 reads TGTGCCAGTAGTATTTTCAGCGGGAGCTCCTACAATGAGCAGTTCTTC.

This chain connects TRBV19 to TRBJ1-2; the match to TRBD1 covers 7 bases. V shed 4 bases, J shed 4 bases, and the junction held 15 bases outside the gene matches. Germline-derived CDR1 and CDR2 are LNHDA and SQIVND (reference sequence). This CDR3 spans 17 amino acids. The CDR3 DNA reads as TGTGCCAGTAGTACCCCAGGACAGGCCGTACCCACCTATGGCTACACCTTC. It specifies CASSTPGQAVPTYGYTF.

This clone was observed a single time. This chain connects TRBV6-2 or TRBV6-3 to TRBJ2-1, with D maybe TRBD2 (6 bases). This CDR3 has 15 residues. Germline V gene data show CDR1 as MNHEY and CDR2 as SVGEGT. The V end was cut by 5 bases, the J end by 0 bases, with 11 bases between. CDR3 in amino acids: CASSRTEGSYNEQFF. The CDR3 nucleotides are TGTGCCAGCAGTCGGACGGAGGGCTCCTACAATGAGCAGTTCTTC.

The rearrangement links TRBV4-2 to TRBJ2-3; D remains unclear. The length of the CDR3 is 15 residues. The germline gives CDR1 LGHNA, CDR2 YNFKEQ. V was pared by 0 bases and J by 1 base, with 8 bases between. Here the CDR3 reads CASSQDYLGTDTQYF. The CDR3 region has the DNA TGTGCCAGCAGCCAAGACTACCTCGGCACAGATACGCAGTATTTT.

The chain links TRBV9 to TRBJ2-7; 12 bases are shared with TRBD2. CDR1 is SGDLS and CDR2 is YYNGEE in the germline V gene. V trimming: 5 bases; J trimming: 4 bases; junction bases outside the gene matches: 4. This CDR3 is built from 14 residues. In DNA form, the CDR3 reads TGTGCCAGCAGTCTAGCGGGGGGGCCTTACGAGCAGTACTTC. Its translation is CASSLAGGPYEQYF. Full variable domain (remainder filled in from reference TRBV9 and TRBJ2-7): DSGVTQTPKHLITATGQRVTLRCSPRSGDLSVYWYQQSLDQGLQFLIQYYNGEERAKGNILERFSAQQFPDLHSELNLSSLELGDSALYFCASSLAGGPYEQYFGPGTRLTVT.

The genes are TRBV10-2 and TRBJ2-1; 14 bases match TRBD2. The CDR3 is 15 amino acids. Germline V gives CDR1 WSHSY, CDR2 SAAADI. V shed 3 bases and J 8 bases; nucleotides not matched to a gene: 3. CDR3 bases: TGCGCCAGCAGTGAAGGGACTAGCGGGAGCTATGAGCAGTTCTTC. It yields the protein CASSEGTSGSYEQFF.

This clone has a handful of counts. The CDR3 DNA sequence: TGTGCCAGCAGCGGGACAGGGTCTGGCTACACCTTC. It translates to CASSGTGSGYTF. V and J are TRBV6-2 or TRBV6-3 and TRBJ1-2; 9 bases are a match to TRBD1. Germline values: CDR1 MNHEY, CDR2 SVGEGT. J lost 7 bases, V lost 6 bases, and 3 bases had no gene match. The CDR3 length is 12 residues.

The V gene is TRBV19, the J gene TRBJ1-5, with a tentative D call TRBD1 (5 bases). The CDR3 consists of 15 residues. CDR1 and CDR2 from the germline V gene are LNHDA and SQIVND (reference sequence). The V end was cut by 3 bases, the J end by 3 bases, with 12 bases between. The CDR3 nucleotides read TGTGCCAGTAGTATCCCAGGGAAGGACAATCAGCCCCAGCATTTT. Its translation is CASSIPGKDNQPQHF.

A few counts support this clone. The rearrangement uses TRBV24-1 and TRBJ1-1; no reliable D call. The CDR3 covers 12 residues. Germline lookup yields CDR1 KGHDR and CDR2 SFDVKD. V shed 2 bases and J shed 10 bases, with 10 bases lying between them. CDR3 nucleotides: TGTGCCACCAGTGATTCTACAGCCGTAGCTTTCTTT. This gives the protein CATSDSTAVAFF.

In DNA form, the CDR3 reads TGTGCCAGCAGCGTCACCTGGGTAGCGGGAGGCCTCCAAGAGACCCAGTACTTC. Translating it yields CASSVTWVAGGLQETQYF. V and J are TRBV9 and TRBJ2-5; TRBD2 agrees at 10 bases. The CDR3 covers 18 residues. Germline trimming cut 2 bases from V and 1 base from J; bases unmatched to any gene: 11. Germline CDR1 is SGDLS and CDR2 is YYNGEE.

The V gene is TRBV7-9, the J gene TRBJ2-2; possible D gene TRBD2, 5 bases. This CDR3 is 15 amino acids long. Germline V lookup: CDR1 SEHNR, CDR2 FQNEAQ (reference sequence). The V gene lost 5 bases and the J gene lost 2 bases, with 12 bases spanning the gap. The CDR3 region has the DNA TGTGCCAGCAGCGCAGCGGCGGTCAACACCGGGGAGCTGTTTTTT. It codes for CASSAAAVNTGELFF.

CDR3 DNA: TGTGCCAGTAGTAAGGGGCCTGGGACTGAAGCTTTCTTT. Its protein product is CASSKGPGTEAFF. The chain is built from TRBV19 and TRBJ1-1, with a weak D call TRBD1 (5 bases). Deletions cut 4 bases from V and 5 bases from J, with 11 bases between. The CDR3 has 13 residues. The germline CDR1 and CDR2 sequences are LNHDA and SQIVND (reference sequence). Based on the CDR3 plus reference TRBV19 and TRBJ1-1, the full variable domain is DGGITQSPKYLFRKEGQNVTLSCEQNLNHDAMYWYRQDPGQGLRLIYYSQIVNDFQKGDIAEGYSVSREKKESFPLTVTSAQKNPTAFYLCASSKGPGTEAFFGQGTRLTVV.

This clone appeared a few times. The chain couples TRBV11-1 to TRBJ2-3; the match to TRBD2 covers 14 bases. The CDR3 length is 17 residues. Germline V gene data show CDR1 as SGHAT and CDR2 as FQDESV (reference sequence). The V and J ends lost 0 bases and 1 base, in that order; junction bases with no gene match: 0. CDR3: CASSLATSGGGTDTQYF. CDR3 in DNA: TGTGCCAGCAGCTTAGCGACTAGCGGGGGGGGCACAGATACGCAGTATTTT.

The gene calls are TRBV3-1 (or the pseudogene TRBV3-2) and TRBJ1-1, with 8 bases identical to TRBD1. Germline assignment: CDR1 LGHDT and CDR2 YNNKEL (reference sequence). The CDR3 spans 13 residues. V was clipped by 5 bases and J by 4 bases; unmatched bases: 3. CDR3 bases: TGTGCCAGCAGCGTCACAGGGGGCACTGAAGCTTTCTTT. This sequence encodes CASSVTGGTEAFF.

The chain links TRBV11-3 to TRBJ2-7; weak D call: TRBD1 (5 bases). The CDR3 is made up of 15 amino acids. Germline V CDR1 and CDR2: SGHNT, YENEEA. V shed 3 bases and J shed 2 bases, with 14 bases lying between them. The CDR3 nucleotides are TGTGCCAGCAGCTTCGTTTCACCAGGGCCCTACGAGCAGTACTTC. The encoded protein is CASSFVSPGPYEQYF.

The genes are TRBV5-5 and TRBJ2-7, with D possibly being TRBD1 (6 bases). The V gene lost 3 bases and the J gene lost 3 bases, with 13 bases spanning the gap. The germline gives CDR1 SGHKS, CDR2 YYEKEE (reference sequence). This CDR3 is built from 14 residues. The CDR3, as DNA: TGTGCCAGCAGCTGGGACACCGGGGACTACGAGCAGTACTTC. Encoded protein: CASSWDTGDYEQYF. Complete variable domain (other parts from reference TRBV5-5 and TRBJ2-7): DAGVTQSPTHLIKTRGQQVTLRCSPISGHKSVSWYQQVLGQGPQFIFQYYEKEERGRGNFPDRFSARQFPNYSSELNVNALLLGDSALYLCASSWDTGDYEQYFGPGTRLTVT.

The chain couples TRBV12-3 or TRBV12-4 to TRBJ2-7; D may be TRBD2 (6 bases). There are 12 residues in the CDR3. V was pared by 10 bases and J by 4 bases, with 14 bases between. The CDR3 sequence is CAITRGGYEQYF. The DNA of the CDR3 is TGTGCCATCACCCGCGGAGGGTACGAGCAGTACTTC.

This sequence joins TRBV19 and TRBJ2-6, with TRBD2 matching over 11 bases. Germline CDR1 and CDR2: LNHDA and SQIVND (reference sequence). V trimming: 9 bases; J trimming: 2 bases; junction bases outside the gene matches: 6. CDR3 length: 16 amino acids. The CDR3 bases are TGTGCCAGCACTAGCGGGAGCCCCCCTGGGGCCAACGTCCTGACTTTC. This translates into CASTSGSPPGANVLTF.

V gene TRBV4-1 combines with J gene TRBJ1-3; no definite D call. The CDR3 is made up of 15 amino acids. CDR1 is MGHRA and CDR2 is YSYEKL in the germline V gene. The V gene lost 4 bases and the J gene lost 4 bases, with 14 bases spanning the gap. CDR3 sequence: CASSLLGVAGNTIYF. The CDR3, as DNA: TGCGCCAGCAGCCTTCTCGGAGTGGCGGGAAACACCATATATTTT.

The rearrangement uses TRBV9 and TRBJ1-6; TRBD1 is a possible D gene (5 bases). Trimming left V 3 bases short and J 4 bases short, with 11 bases between. Germline V gene sequence: CDR1 SGDLS, CDR2 YYNGEE. The length of the CDR3 is 15 residues. In DNA form, the CDR3 reads TGTGCCAGCAGCGGAAAGACAGATTATAATTCACCCCTCCACTTT. Protein sequence: CASSGKTDYNSPLHF.

The V and J genes are TRBV5-6 and TRBJ2-2, with D possibly being TRBD1 (5 bases). Per the germline V gene, CDR1 is SGHDT and CDR2 is YYEEEE. Trimming took off 1 base at V and 0 bases at J, with 10 bases between the two ends. The CDR3 is 16 residues long. This CDR3 is CASSLRGNPNTGELFF. CDR3 nucleotide sequence: TGTGCCAGCAGCTTGAGGGGAAACCCGAACACCGGGGAGCTGTTTTTT.